This record concerns one TCR beta chain sequence. This may be a read error, as it is one base from a much larger clone. Looked up from germline, CDR1 is MNHEY and CDR2 is SVGEGT. This CDR3 is 13 amino acids long. The entry originates in a study of T cells in Graves' hyperthyroidism and ophthalmopathy. Study-level background: Peripheral blood sampling occurred at initial diagnosis, before any treatment.

TCR beta CDR3 region amplification was performed from RNA transcripts. A set of HTBI primers served as the primers for a first-round RT-PCR of the TCR CDR3. TCRdb itself ran the multiplex PCR reads through MiXCR, one entry per CDR3 protein. The sample shows some 700,000 distinct CDR3 sequences, around a sixth of them seen only once. The sample taken for sequencing was blood. The clonotype comes from a man in his fifties with Graves' hyperthyroidism. This chain uses TRBV6-2 or TRBV6-3 with TRBJ1-5; no clear D gene. The CDR3 sequence: CASSLHSNRPQHF. The CDR3 DNA reads as TGTGCCAGCAGTCTCCATAGCAATCGGCCCCAGCATTTT.